The 18 T cell receptor beta chains reported below all come from one sample, sequenced in a study of vaccination and CD4 T cells after COVID-19. Treatment specified: roughly 10-day PBMC culture with coronavirus spike peptide pools or control peptides (ViraFEST assay). One should note that the unexposed donor's CD4+ T cells were collected before the COVID-19 pandemic (2011-2018). Antigens for these TCRs are unknown. An Oncomine TCR Beta short-read assay was used to sequence the DNA from cultured CD4+ T cells. CD4+ T cells were cultured, and genomic DNA was extracted from them. TCRdb itself ran the PCR reads through MiXCR, one entry per CDR3 protein. The data show about 9,400 distinct CDR3 sequences, 31% seen once. The sequenced sample consisted of CD4+ T cells from blood, cultured in vitro. All receptors come from a human donor in good health.

The genes are TRBV29-1 and TRBJ2-2; D ambiguous. The germline V and J ends were trimmed by 4 bases and 3 bases, with 6 bases remaining between them. The CDR3 is 12 amino acids. Germline assignment: CDR1 SQVTM and CDR2 ANQGSEA. CDR3 in amino acids: CSVGQYTGELFF. The CDR3, as DNA: TGCAGCGTTGGACAATACACCGGGGAGCTGTTTTTT.

The chain carries TRBV6-1 and TRBJ2-1; the match to TRBD2 covers 12 bases. CDR1 and CDR2 (germline): MNHNS, SASEGT. The CDR3 runs to 17 residues. J was trimmed by 5 bases and V by 6 bases; bases with no gene match: 11. The CDR3 DNA reads TGTGCCAGCAGGGAACCTCGGACTAGCGGGATTCACAATGAGCAGTTCTTC. It is translated as CASREPRTSGIHNEQFF.

This clonotype was counted only a few times. The chain carries TRBV11-2 and TRBJ1-2, with TRBD1 as a possible D gene (5 bases). CDR1 SGHAT and CDR2 FQNNGV come from the germline V gene. The CDR3 is made up of 14 amino acids. V was shortened by 7 bases and J by 0 bases, with 12 bases between the two germline ends. The chain's CDR3 is CASNPTVANYGYTF. CDR3 nucleotides: TGTGCCAGCAACCCGACAGTTGCTAACTATGGCTACACCTTC. The variable domain in full, completed from reference TRBV11-2 and TRBJ1-2, reads EAGVAQSPRYKIIEKRQSVAFWCNPISGHATLYWYQQILGQGPKLLIQFQNNGVVDDSQLPKDRFSAERLKGVDSTLKIQPAKLEDSAVYLCASNPTVANYGYTFGSGTRLTVV.

The rearrangement links TRBV11-1 to TRBJ1-2; D possibly corresponds to TRBD1 (6 bases). This CDR3 region has 14 residues. V was clipped by 5 bases and J by 7 bases, with 17 bases between them. Germline V CDR1 and CDR2: SGHAT, FQDESV (reference sequence). The CDR3 spells CASSENPTGFGYTF. The CDR3 nucleotides read TGTGCCAGCAGCGAAAATCCGACAGGCTTTGGCTACACCTTC.

This chain uses TRBV28 with TRBJ2-3, with TRBD2 matching 8 bases. V lost 5 bases and J lost 0; bases outside the gene matches: 4. This CDR3 has 15 amino acids. Per germline, CDR1 MDHEN and CDR2 SYDVKM. CDR3 DNA sequence: TGTGCCAGCAGTACTAGCGGAACTAGCACAGATACGCAGTATTTT. Amino acid sequence: CASSTSGTSTDTQYF.

This clonotype was counted only a few times. The chain carries TRBV20-1 and TRBJ1-1; 8 nucleotides line up with TRBD1. In germline, CDR1 is DFQATT, CDR2 SNEGSKA (reference sequence). J was trimmed by 0 bases and V by 4 bases; bases with no gene match: 7. The CDR3 contains 15 residues. DNA of the CDR3: TGCAGTGCTAAATACCCGGGACAGGTGAACACTGAAGCTTTCTTT. This sequence encodes CSAKYPGQVNTEAFF.

This clonotype was observed once. V and J are TRBV11-2 and TRBJ2-7, with D possibly matching TRBD1 (6 bases). Trimming stripped 5 bases from V and 4 bases from J, with 21 bases between. This CDR3 region has 16 residues. The germline V gene has CDR1 SGHAT and CDR2 FQNNGV. The CDR3 bases are TGTGCCAGCAGCCAAAGACCAGGGGCGGAGATTTACGAGCAGTACTTC. Translation: CASSQRPGAEIYEQYF.

The chain has TRBV6-2 or TRBV6-3 and TRBJ2-6; no firm D call. Trimming took 7 bases from V and 0 from J, leaving 10 bases between them. This CDR3 region has 15 residues. Germline V lookup: CDR1 MNHEY, CDR2 SVGEGT. DNA for the CDR3: TGTGCCAGCACTCCCTCAGTCTCTGGGGCCAACGTCCTGACTTTC. Protein: CASTPSVSGANVLTF.

This clonotype is medium-sized. The chain employs TRBV19 and TRBJ2-7; D is unclear. This CDR3 has 14 residues. CDR1 LNHDA and CDR2 SQIVND come from the germline V gene (reference sequence). V was shortened by 4 bases and J by 0 bases, with 10 bases between the two germline ends. Here the CDR3 reads CASSKDPSSYEQYF. In nucleotides, the CDR3 is TGTGCCAGTAGTAAGGACCCGAGCTCCTACGAGCAGTACTTC.

This chain links TRBV29-1 with TRBJ2-3; D is perhaps TRBD1 or TRBD2 (5 bases each). Germline CDR1 and CDR2: SQVTM and ANQGSEA. This CDR3 has 14 residues. V was shortened by 6 bases and J by 2 bases, with 15 bases between the two germline ends. The chain's CDR3 is CSVAIGADTDTQYF. The CDR3 nucleotides are TGCAGCGTAGCCATCGGGGCTGACACAGATACGCAGTATTTT.

The rearrangement joins TRBV5-6 to TRBJ1-2, with D tentatively TRBD1 (5 bases). V was pared by 1 base and J by 5 bases, with 18 bases between. This CDR3 is 16 amino acids long. Germline V gene lookup returns CDR1 SGHDT and CDR2 YYEEEE. The CDR3 region has the DNA TGTGCCAGCAGCTTGCCGGACACGGGATGGCGTTATGGCTACACCTTC. This encodes CASSLPDTGWRYGYTF.

This sequence joins TRBV25-1 and TRBJ2-1; TRBD2 agrees at 13 bases. Germline assignment: CDR1 MGHDK and CDR2 SYGVNS. With 6 bases clipped from V and 4 bases from J, the junction kept 6 bases outside the gene matches. The CDR3 extends over 16 amino acids. Written as DNA, the CDR3 is TGTGCCAGCAGAAGAACTAGCGGGAGGGGGTACAATGAGCAGTTCTTC. It codes for CASRRTSGRGYNEQFF.

With regard to this clonotype: No DNA is shown, since the ends of the CDR3 on it are uncertain; the CDR3 is the one TCRdb lists. The chain carries TRBV28 and TRBJ2-2; TRBD2, the table's D call, lacks a check against the DNA. Germline V gene data show CDR1 as MDHEN and CDR2 as SYDVKM. The CDR3 extends over 18 residues, inclusive of both ends. The CDR3: CASSSSGLAGTVTGELFF.

This sequence joins TRBV27 and TRBJ1-1; TRBD1 matches at 7 bases. Germline loops: CDR1 MNHEY, CDR2 SMNVEV (reference sequence). The CDR3 length is 15 residues. Trimming cost V 3 bases and J 9 bases; bases outside gene matches: 13. The chain's CDR3 is CASSFKGAFASQAFF. Written as DNA, the CDR3 is TGTGCCAGCAGTTTTAAGGGGGCGTTCGCCTCTCAAGCTTTCTTT.

The CDR3, as DNA: TGTGCCAGCAGTGAACCCGGACAAGGGGGGAATAGTTGTTTCTTC. Its protein is CASSEPGQGGNSCFF. This chain links TRBV6-1 with TRBJ2-1; D tentatively fits TRBD1 or TRBD2 (6 bases each). The CDR3 sequence is 15 residues long. V shed 2 bases and J shed 16 bases, with 24 bases lying between them. Germline lookup yields CDR1 MNHNS and CDR2 SASEGT.

The chain links TRBV28 to TRBJ2-3; no clear D gene. CDR1 is MDHEN and CDR2 is SYDVKM in the germline V gene. Trimming removed 0 bases at V and 2 bases at J, with 6 bases between. The CDR3 runs 14 residues. As DNA, the CDR3 is TGTGCCAGCAGTTTATGGACGACCACAGATACGCAGTATTTT. It encodes CASSLWTTTDTQYF.

This clonotype was counted only a few times. J is TRBJ2-7 and V is TRBV4-2; 8 bases are a match to TRBD1. This CDR3 region has 16 residues. Germline lookup yields CDR1 LGHNA and CDR2 YNFKEQ. The trim removed 3 bases at V and 2 bases at J, leaving 9 bases unmatched. CDR3 region: CASSHLGGTGAYEQYF. The CDR3 DNA reads TGTGCCAGCAGCCACCTAGGTGGGACAGGTGCCTACGAGCAGTACTTC.

The CDR3 nucleotides read TGTGCCAGCAGCTTACCAGCTACTAGCGGGAGATCCTACGAGCAGTACTTC. As protein: CASSLPATSGRSYEQYF. The chain has TRBV7-2 and TRBJ2-7, with TRBD2 matching over 11 bases. From germline, CDR1 is SGHTA and CDR2 FQGNSA. The CDR3 loop spans 17 amino acids. V lost 2 bases to trimming and J lost 1 base; unmatched junction nucleotides: 7.